The 30 T cell receptor beta chains in this list originate from one sample, sequenced in a study of cytomegalovirus exposure and HLA in healthy donors. PCR used 60 Vbeta primers and 13 Jbeta primers. Profiling relied on immunoSEQ multiplex PCR, and the TCRdb table lists in-frame clones only, not all of them. This table has roughly 120,000 clones, 81% appearing once. Sample: PBMCs. These TCRs come from a woman aged 25 to 45 in good health and CMV-seronegative.

CDR3 DNA sequence: TGCGCCAGCAGCGTGCCCCCCTGGGGGGGAGCAGTATCCGGGGAGCTGTTTTTT. This translates into CASSVPPWGGAVSGELFF. V gene TRBV5-1 combines with J gene TRBJ2-2; 7 nucleotides align to TRBD2. With 4 bases clipped from V and 6 bases from J, the junction kept 18 bases outside the gene matches. This CDR3 spans 18 amino acids. The V gene's germline CDR1 is SGHRS and CDR2 YFSETQ. The whole variable domain, remainder taken from reference TRBV5-1 and TRBJ2-2, is KAGVTQTPRYLIKTRGQQVTLSCSPISGHRSVSWYQQTPGQGLQFLFEYFSETQRNKGNFPGRFSGRQFSNSRSEMNVSTLELGDSALYLCASSVPPWGGAVSGELFFGEGSRLTVL.

The DNA for the CDR3 is TGTGCCAGCAGTCTCGGGACAGGGACGGCCGGGGAGCTGTTTTTT. It encodes CASSLGTGTAGELFF. The V and J genes are TRBV27 and TRBJ2-2, with 9 bases lining up with TRBD1. The CDR3 spans 15 residues. V shed 5 bases, J shed 6 bases, and the junction held 7 bases outside the gene matches. The germline V gene encodes CDR1 MNHEY and CDR2 SMNVEV (reference sequence).

This clone was picked up one time. V usage is TRBV27 and J usage is TRBJ2-7, with a tentative D call TRBD2 (5 bases). The CDR3 totals 15 residues. Germline V gene sequence: CDR1 MNHEY, CDR2 SMNVEV (reference sequence). V dropped 2 bases and J dropped 6 bases, with 17 bases sitting between them. In DNA, the CDR3 is TGTGCCAGCAGTTTACGGGGTACGGACCTCCTCGAGCAGTACTTC. Translated, it gives CASSLRGTDLLEQYF.

The chain couples TRBV5-4 to TRBJ2-7; D might be TRBD2 (7 bases). V was cut by 3 bases and J by 2 bases, with 24 bases left in between. Germline lookup yields CDR1 SGHNT and CDR2 YYREEE (reference sequence). The CDR3 runs to 18 residues. The DNA of the CDR3 is TGTGCCAGCAGCTCGGGTGGGGGGCTCGGGACTAAAACCTACGAGCAGTACTTC. Translated, it gives CASSSGGGLGTKTYEQYF.

This clone was counted a few times. This sequence joins TRBV11-1 and TRBJ2-2; 7 bases fit TRBD2. Germline V gene sequence: CDR1 SGHAT, CDR2 FQDESV (reference sequence). With V trimmed by 8 bases and J by 6 bases, 6 bases remained unmatched. CDR3 length: 13 amino acids. The CDR3 DNA follows: TGTGCCAGCCACGGGGCGGGAGCCGGGGAGCTGTTTTTT. Its protein product is CASHGAGAGELFF. Using reference TRBV11-1 and TRBJ2-2 for the parts outside the CDR3, the full variable domain is EAEVAQSPRYKITEKSQAVAFWCDPISGHATLYWYRQILGQGPELLVQFQDESVVDDSQLPKDRFSAERLKGVDSTLKIQPAELGDSAMYLCASHGAGAGELFFGEGSRLTVL.

The J gene is TRBJ1-2, the V gene TRBV4-3, with 7 nucleotides matching TRBD1. The CDR3 sequence is 18 residues long. From germline, CDR1 is LGHNA and CDR2 YSLEER. V lost 3 bases and J lost 4; bases outside the gene matches: 17. This CDR3 reads CASSQGIIRDRDGYGYTF. CDR3 bases: TGCGCCAGCAGCCAGGGCATTATCCGAGACAGGGACGGCTATGGCTACACCTTC.

V is TRBV10-3 and J is TRBJ2-1; a weak D match, TRBD2 (6 bases). There are 15 residues in the CDR3. V lost 3 bases and J 8 bases, leaving 17 bases between the germline ends. Germline V lookup: CDR1 ENHRY, CDR2 SYGVKD. CDR3 residues: CAISDGNSGEDEQFF. The CDR3 nucleotides read TGTGCCATCAGTGACGGGAACTCGGGGGAGGATGAGCAGTTCTTC.

This chain links TRBV7-2 with TRBJ2-1; 13 bases are a match to TRBD2. The trim removed 5 bases at V and 6 bases at J, leaving 10 bases unmatched. There are 17 residues in the CDR3. Germline CDR1 is SGHTA and CDR2 is FQGNSA. CDR3 nucleotides: TGTGCCAGCAGCATCGCCGGGACTAGCGGGGCCCGCAATGAGCAGTTCTTC. This gives the protein CASSIAGTSGARNEQFF.

This rearrangement joins TRBV11-2 to TRBJ2-5, with 7 positions matching TRBD2. With V trimmed by 4 bases and J by 14 bases, 10 bases remained unmatched. The CDR3 is made up of 12 amino acids. Per the germline V gene, CDR1 is SGHAT and CDR2 is FQNNGV. The CDR3 loop reads CASSSRGEGSYF. In nucleotides, the CDR3 is TGTGCCAGCAGCTCCCGGGGGGAGGGGTCCTACTTC.

This sequence joins TRBV19 and TRBJ1-5, with 7 bases identical to TRBD1. This CDR3 has 15 residues. Trimming at V came to 3 bases and at J to 4 bases, leaving 6 bases not matched to a gene. Germline-derived CDR1 and CDR2 are LNHDA and SQIVND (reference sequence). In DNA form, the CDR3 reads TGTGCCAGTAGTATTAGGGGGCCCGGGAATCAGCCCCAGCATTTT. Protein product: CASSIRGPGNQPQHF.

The table lists this clone with a count of one. This chain joins TRBV7-9 and TRBJ1-2; a weak D match, TRBD1 (6 bases). There are 15 residues in the CDR3. Per the germline V gene, CDR1 is SEHNR and CDR2 is FQNEAQ (reference sequence). Between the trimmed V and J ends, which lost 5 bases and 3 bases, there was a span of 16 bases. The CDR3 nucleotides are TGTGCCAGCAGCCTAGGGTCGGGGGGCGACTATGGCTACACCTTC. Its protein product is CASSLGSGGDYGYTF.

This chain joins TRBV5-4 and TRBJ2-5; 11 nucleotides agree with TRBD2. The J call may not be correct, given that the DNA end is closer to TRBJ2-7. Per germline, CDR1 SGHNT and CDR2 YYREEE (reference sequence). The CDR3 totals 17 residues. CDR3 nucleotides: TGTGCCAGCAGCTCCTGGACTAGCGGGCCAAGCTCCTACGAGCAGTACTTC. Its translation is CASSSWTSGPSSYEQYF.

The V gene is TRBV29-1, the J gene TRBJ2-1; TRBD1 agrees at 9 bases. The V gene end was trimmed by 6 bases and the J gene end by 1 base; junction bases not matched to a gene: 7. Per germline, CDR1 SQVTM and CDR2 ANQGSEA. The CDR3 has 15 residues. The CDR3 nucleotides are TGCAGCGTCAACAGGGGGCCTAATTCCTACAATGAGCAGTTCTTC. Translated, it gives CSVNRGPNSYNEQFF.

CDR3 bases: TGCGCCAGCAGCTTTGAGGCAGGGACTAGCAAAAACATTCAGTACTTC. Residues: CASSFEAGTSKNIQYF. The V and J genes are TRBV5-1 and TRBJ2-4; 8 nucleotides line up with TRBD2. V shed 2 bases, J shed 3 bases, and the junction held 7 bases outside the gene matches. Germline values: CDR1 SGHRS, CDR2 YFSETQ. The CDR3 runs 16 residues. Full variable domain (missing parts from reference TRBV5-1 and TRBJ2-4): KAGVTQTPRYLIKTRGQQVTLSCSPISGHRSVSWYQQTPGQGLQFLFEYFSETQRNKGNFPGRFSGRQFSNSRSEMNVSTLELGDSALYLCASSFEAGTSKNIQYFGAGTRLSVL.

The gene calls are TRBV15 and TRBJ2-5, with 7 bases fitting TRBD2. The CDR3 has 13 amino acids. Germline CDR1 and CDR2: LNHNV and YYDKDF (reference sequence). The V gene end was trimmed by 3 bases and the J gene end by 8 bases; junction bases not matched to a gene: 6. The DNA of the CDR3 is TGTGCCACCAGCAGCGGGACTACGCGTACCCAGTACTTC. Amino acid sequence: CATSSGTTRTQYF.

This chain links TRBV7-6 with TRBJ2-2; a possible D gene is TRBD1 (6 bases). V gave up 1 base and J gave up 1 base, with 10 bases separating them. CDR1 and CDR2 from the germline V gene are SGHVS and FNYEAQ. This CDR3 is built from 16 residues. The CDR3 region has the DNA TGTGCCAGCAGCTTAGGGCAGGGGCAGAACACCGGGGAGCTGTTTTTT. It specifies CASSLGQGQNTGELFF.

The rearrangement joins TRBV27 to TRBJ2-1, with TRBD2 identical over 11 bases. There are 15 residues in the CDR3. Per germline, CDR1 MNHEY and CDR2 SMNVEV (reference sequence). Trimming removed 5 bases from V and 5 bases from J; junction bases left unmatched: 5. The CDR3 loop reads CASSRGTSGNNEQFF. The CDR3 DNA reads as TGTGCCAGCAGTCGGGGGACTAGCGGCAACAATGAGCAGTTCTTC.

V gene TRBV6-1 combines with J gene TRBJ2-5; maybe TRBD1 (5 bases). This CDR3 is built from 13 residues. CDR1 is MNHNS and CDR2 is SASEGT in the germline V gene. The V end lost 10 bases, the J end lost 7 bases, and 19 bases lay between the germline ends. The CDR3 DNA reads as TGTGCCACCTCCGGACATGGGGTGGGGACCCAGTACTTC. It translates to CATSGHGVGTQYF.

This rearrangement joins TRBV20-1 to TRBJ2-7; D possibly corresponds to TRBD2 (5 bases). The CDR3 runs 11 residues. V was pared by 6 bases and J by 2 bases, with 8 bases between. The germline V gene has CDR1 DFQATT and CDR2 SNEGSKA (reference sequence). CDR3 sequence (DNA): TGCAGTGCCCTACTAGCCTACGAGCAGTACTTC. It encodes CSALLAYEQYF.

By proportion, this clone is medium-sized. This chain joins TRBV27 and TRBJ2-7; possibly TRBD2 for D (6 bases). The CDR3 has 16 residues. V was shortened by 4 bases and J by 0 bases, with 16 bases between the two germline ends. The germline CDR1 and CDR2 sequences are MNHEY and SMNVEV (reference sequence). The CDR3 protein is CASSSVGGGSSYEQYF. The CDR3 nucleotides are TGTGCCAGCAGTTCCGTGGGAGGAGGGAGCTCCTACGAGCAGTACTTC.

The V gene is TRBV19, the J gene TRBJ2-1, with unresolved D. Germline V lookup: CDR1 LNHDA, CDR2 SQIVND (reference sequence). The ends were cut back, 3 bases at V and 6 bases at J, with 3 bases in the middle. This CDR3 contains 11 residues. Here the CDR3 DNA reads TGTGCCAGTAGTATTAGCAATGAGCAGTTCTTC. This codes for CASSISNEQFF.

This clone has only a few counts. The CDR3 sequence: CASSLRQGSTDTQYF. The CDR3 DNA sequence: TGTGCCAGCAGTTTAAGACAGGGGAGCACAGATACGCAGTATTTT. The V gene is TRBV27, the J gene TRBJ2-3; 8 positions match TRBD1. Germline V CDR1 and CDR2: MNHEY, SMNVEV (reference sequence). Trimming removed 2 bases from V and 0 bases from J; junction bases left unmatched: 1. This CDR3 is 15 amino acids long.

This clone was observed a few times. This chain links TRBV5-1 with TRBJ1-2; the D gene is possibly TRBD1 (6 bases). V lost 0 bases and J 8 bases, leaving 11 bases between the germline ends. The germline V gene has CDR1 SGHRS and CDR2 YFSETQ. The CDR3 has 13 amino acids. This CDR3 is CASSLGQAEGYTF. The DNA for the CDR3 is TGCGCCAGCAGCTTGGGACAGGCGGAGGGCTACACCTTC.

CDR3 DNA: TGCGCCAGCAGCTACGACAACGTGAACACTGAAGCTTTCTTT. The encoded protein is CASSYDNVNTEAFF. The rearrangement joins TRBV5-1 to TRBJ1-1, with no clear D. Germline V gene sequence: CDR1 SGHRS, CDR2 YFSETQ. V lost 3 bases and J lost 0, with 9 bases in between. This CDR3 comprises 14 residues.

The V and J genes are TRBV14 and TRBJ2-3, with D tentatively TRBD2 (6 bases). Germline V gives CDR1 SGHDN, CDR2 FVKESK. This CDR3 region has 16 residues. The V end lost 0 bases, the J end lost 1 base, and 11 bases lay between the germline ends. CDR3 in amino acids: CASSQDPGLRTDTQYF. As DNA, the CDR3 is TGTGCCAGCAGCCAAGACCCGGGACTCCGCACAGATACGCAGTATTTT.

Only a few counts were recorded for this clone. The J gene is TRBJ1-1, the V gene TRBV4-1, with D uncertain. The V end lost 2 bases, the J end lost 0 bases, and 7 bases lay between the germline ends. This CDR3 region has 14 residues. The germline V gene encodes CDR1 MGHRA and CDR2 YSYEKL. The chain's CDR3 is CASSQTAMNTEAFF. Here the CDR3 DNA reads TGCGCCAGCAGCCAAACAGCCATGAACACTGAAGCTTTCTTT.

The gene calls are TRBV28 and TRBJ1-5; TRBD1 matches 9 bases. The CDR3 sequence is 15 residues long. V trimming: 4 bases; J trimming: 5 bases; junction bases outside the gene matches: 6. Germline V gene lookup returns CDR1 MDHEN and CDR2 SYDVKM. CDR3 protein: CASSSAQGAYQPQHF. CDR3 sequence (DNA): TGTGCCAGCAGTTCCGCACAGGGGGCATATCAGCCCCAGCATTTT.

The chain couples TRBV6-1 to TRBJ2-7; D might be TRBD2 (6 bases). V lost 1 base, J lost 5 bases, and 12 bases lay in between. The germline CDR1 and CDR2 sequences are MNHNS and SASEGT. This CDR3 spans 14 amino acids. The CDR3 DNA is TGTGCCAGCAGTGAAGTGTACGGGGGAGACGAGCAGTACTTC. This gives the protein CASSEVYGGDEQYF.

The chain joins TRBV6-5 to TRBJ2-5; D might be TRBD1 (5 bases). This CDR3 comprises 11 residues. Germline loops: CDR1 MNHEY, CDR2 SVGAGI. Trimming took off 6 bases at V and 4 bases at J, with 6 bases between the two ends. The CDR3 DNA is TGTGCCAGCAGGGGGCTAGAGACCCAGTACTTC. The encoded protein is CASRGLETQYF.

The chain carries TRBV30 and TRBJ2-4; 8 bases line up with TRBD2. The CDR3 is 16 amino acids. V gave up 2 bases and J gave up 0 bases; unmatched junction bases: 6. Germline CDR1 is GTSNPN and CDR2 is SVGIG (reference sequence). The CDR3 DNA is TGTGCCTGGAGTAACAAGCGGGAGCTAGCCAAAAACATTCAGTACTTC. It translates to CAWSNKRELAKNIQYF.